This TCR beta chain was recorded in a study of OX40 agonist ivuxolimab in advanced cancers. About the study: It was ivuxolimab, an agonistic anti-OX40 (CD134) antibody, that patients were treated with. Three patients, one with hepatocellular carcinoma and two with cutaneous melanoma, responded partially.

The length of the CDR3 is 15 residues. The V and J ends lost 0 bases and 4 bases respectively, with 10 bases between them. Per the germline V gene, CDR1 is MNHEY and CDR2 is SVGAGI. Profiled with immunoSEQ multiplex PCR; TCRdb holds only in-frame clones, not every one. The table has 90,000 to 95,000 clones, around 80% seen once. The clonotype comes from an adult with an advanced solid tumor such as melanoma, head and neck, liver or kidney cancer. Here the sequenced sample was CD4+ or CD8+ T cells sorted from blood, taken in a trial of the OX40 agonist ivuxolimab. The chain joins TRBV6-5 to TRBJ1-3; a weak D match, TRBD1 (5 bases). Written as DNA, the CDR3 is TGTGCCAGCAGTTACTCATCAGGGTTGGGAAACACCATATATTTT. This encodes CASSYSSGLGNTIYF.